One T cell receptor (beta chain) is described in this entry. This record comes from a study of control samples from healthy donors and cancer patients. The germline V gene encodes CDR1 SEHNR and CDR2 FQNEAQ (reference sequence). The CDR3 consists of 13 residues. Trimming pared 0 bases from V and 7 bases from J, leaving 10 bases between. Profiling relied on immunoSEQ multiplex PCR, and the TCRdb table lists in-frame clones only, not all of them. The repertoire holds about 150,000 clones, with roughly 93% as singletons. V usage is TRBV7-9 and J usage is TRBJ2-7; D tentatively fits TRBD1 or TRBD2 (5 bases each). This clonotype originated in a man aged 18 to 30 in good health. Material: blood. The CDR3 protein is CASSLAGTGEQYF. The DNA of the CDR3 is TGTGCCAGCAGCTTAGCAGGGACGGGTGAGCAGTACTTC.